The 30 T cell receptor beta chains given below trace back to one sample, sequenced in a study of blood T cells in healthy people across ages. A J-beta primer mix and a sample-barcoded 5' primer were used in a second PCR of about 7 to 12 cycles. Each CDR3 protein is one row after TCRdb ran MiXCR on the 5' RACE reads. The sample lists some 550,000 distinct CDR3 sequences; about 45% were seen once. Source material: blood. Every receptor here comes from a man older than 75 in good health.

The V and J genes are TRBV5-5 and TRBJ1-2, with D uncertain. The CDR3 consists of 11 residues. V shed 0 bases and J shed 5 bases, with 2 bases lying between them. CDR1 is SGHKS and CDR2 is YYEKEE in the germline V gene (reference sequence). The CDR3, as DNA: TGTGCCAGCAGCTTGGAGTATGGCTACACCTTC. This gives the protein CASSLEYGYTF.

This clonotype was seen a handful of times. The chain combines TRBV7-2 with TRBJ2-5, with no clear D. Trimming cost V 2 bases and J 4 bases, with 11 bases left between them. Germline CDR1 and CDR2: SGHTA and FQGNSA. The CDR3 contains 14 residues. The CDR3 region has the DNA TGTGCCAGCAGCTTAACAAGCACGCCAGAGACCCAGTACTTC. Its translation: CASSLTSTPETQYF.

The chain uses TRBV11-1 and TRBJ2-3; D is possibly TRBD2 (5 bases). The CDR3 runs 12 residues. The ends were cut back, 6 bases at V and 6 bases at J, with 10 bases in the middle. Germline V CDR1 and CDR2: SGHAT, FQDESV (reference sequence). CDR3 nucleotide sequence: TGTGCCAGCAGGGGAGTTGGCGATACGCAGTATTTT. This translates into CASRGVGDTQYF. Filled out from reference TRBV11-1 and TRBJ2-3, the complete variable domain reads EAEVAQSPRYKITEKSQAVAFWCDPISGHATLYWYRQILGQGPELLVQFQDESVVDDSQLPKDRFSAERLKGVDSTLKIQPAELGDSAMYLCASRGVGDTQYFGPGTRLTVL.

For the CDR3, the DNA is TGTGCCTCCCCAACGGAAGGGGACAGGGGGCGCGGTAATACTAGCACAGATACGCAGTATTTT. It translates to CASPTEGDRGRGNTSTDTQYF. The rearrangement uses TRBV25-1 and TRBJ2-3; 12 nucleotides line up with TRBD1. The CDR3 has 21 residues. The V gene end was trimmed by 11 bases and the J gene end by 0 bases; junction bases not matched to a gene: 24. The germline CDR1 and CDR2 sequences are MGHDK and SYGVNS. The full variable domain, its missing parts supplied by reference TRBV25-1 and TRBJ2-3, is EADIYQTPRYLVIGTGKKITLECSQTMGHDKMYWYQQDPGMELHLIHYSYGVNSTEKGDLSSESTVSRIRTEHFPLTLESARPSHTSQYLCASPTEGDRGRGNTSTDTQYFGPGTRLTVL.

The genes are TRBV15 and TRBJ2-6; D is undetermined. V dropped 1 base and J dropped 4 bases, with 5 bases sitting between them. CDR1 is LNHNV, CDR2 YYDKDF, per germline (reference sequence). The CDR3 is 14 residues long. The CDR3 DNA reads TGTGCCACCAGCAGAGTTGTGGGGGCCAACGTCCTGACTTTC. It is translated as CATSRVVGANVLTF.

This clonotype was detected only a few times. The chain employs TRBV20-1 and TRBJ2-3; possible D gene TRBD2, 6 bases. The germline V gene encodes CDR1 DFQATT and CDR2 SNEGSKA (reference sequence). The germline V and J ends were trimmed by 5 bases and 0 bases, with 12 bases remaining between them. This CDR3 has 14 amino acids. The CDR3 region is CSAPGLPSTDTQYF. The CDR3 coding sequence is TGCAGTGCTCCGGGACTGCCTAGCACAGATACGCAGTATTTT.

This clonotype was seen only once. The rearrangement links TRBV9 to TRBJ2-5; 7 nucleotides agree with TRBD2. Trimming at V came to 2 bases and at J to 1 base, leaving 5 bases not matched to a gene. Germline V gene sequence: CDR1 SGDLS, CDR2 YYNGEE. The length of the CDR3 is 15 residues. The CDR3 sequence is CASSVQAGLQETQYF. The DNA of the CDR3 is TGTGCCAGCAGCGTCCAAGCGGGACTCCAAGAGACCCAGTACTTC.

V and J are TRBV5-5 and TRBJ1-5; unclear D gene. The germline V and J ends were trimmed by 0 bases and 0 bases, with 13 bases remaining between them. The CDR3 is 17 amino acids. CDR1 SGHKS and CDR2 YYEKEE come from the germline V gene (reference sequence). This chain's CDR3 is CASSLGPIYDSNQPQHF. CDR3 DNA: TGTGCCAGCAGCTTGGGACCGATCTATGATAGCAATCAGCCCCAGCATTTT.

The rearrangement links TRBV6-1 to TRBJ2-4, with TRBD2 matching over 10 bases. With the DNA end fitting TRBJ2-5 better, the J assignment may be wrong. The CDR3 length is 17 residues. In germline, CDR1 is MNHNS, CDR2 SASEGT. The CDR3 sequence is CASSEHGLAGVQETQYF. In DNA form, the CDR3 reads TGTGCCAGCAGTGAACATGGTCTAGCGGGGGTTCAAGAGACCCAGTACTTC.

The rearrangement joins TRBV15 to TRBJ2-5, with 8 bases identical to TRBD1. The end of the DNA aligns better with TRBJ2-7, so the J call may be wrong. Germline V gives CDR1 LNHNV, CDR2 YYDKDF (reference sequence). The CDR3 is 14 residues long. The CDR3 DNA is TGTGCCACCAGCAGTAGGACAGGGCCCTACGAGCAGTACTTC. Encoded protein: CATSSRTGPYEQYF.

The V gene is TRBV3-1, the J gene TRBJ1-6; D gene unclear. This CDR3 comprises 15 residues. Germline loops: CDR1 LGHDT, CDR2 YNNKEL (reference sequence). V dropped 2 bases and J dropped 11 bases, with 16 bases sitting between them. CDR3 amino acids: CASSQKGALGPPLHF. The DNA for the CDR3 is TGTGCCAGCAGCCAAAAGGGAGCCCTTGGTCCACCCCTCCACTTT.

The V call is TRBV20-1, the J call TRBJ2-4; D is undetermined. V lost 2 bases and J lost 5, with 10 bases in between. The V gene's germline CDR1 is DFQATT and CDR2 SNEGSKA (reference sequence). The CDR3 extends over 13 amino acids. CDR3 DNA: TGCAGTGCTAGATTTGGGCCCGAAAACATTCAGTACTTC. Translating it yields CSARFGPENIQYF.

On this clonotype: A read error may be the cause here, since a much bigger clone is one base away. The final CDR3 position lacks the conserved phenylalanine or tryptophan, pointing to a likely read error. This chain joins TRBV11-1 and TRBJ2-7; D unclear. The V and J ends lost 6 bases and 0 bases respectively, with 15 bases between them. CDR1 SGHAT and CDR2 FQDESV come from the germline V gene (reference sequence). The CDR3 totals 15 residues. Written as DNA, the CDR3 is TGTGCCAGCAGTGTATCCTCCCAAAGCTCCTACGAGCAGTACATC. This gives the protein CASSVSSQSSYEQYI.

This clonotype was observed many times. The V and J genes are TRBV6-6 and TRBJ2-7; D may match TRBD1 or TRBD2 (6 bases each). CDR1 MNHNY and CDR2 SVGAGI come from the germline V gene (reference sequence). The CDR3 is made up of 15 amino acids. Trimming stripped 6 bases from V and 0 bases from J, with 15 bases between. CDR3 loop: CASRGGRDSSYEQYF. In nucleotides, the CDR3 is TGTGCCAGCAGGGGGGGCAGGGACTCCTCCTACGAGCAGTACTTC.

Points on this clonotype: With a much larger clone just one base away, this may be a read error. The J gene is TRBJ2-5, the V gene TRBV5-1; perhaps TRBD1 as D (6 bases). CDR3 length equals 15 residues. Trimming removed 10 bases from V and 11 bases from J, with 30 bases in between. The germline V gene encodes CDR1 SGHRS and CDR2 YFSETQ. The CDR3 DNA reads TGCGCCTCCCATGAGGTAACAGGGACCAACAATGAGCAGTACTTC. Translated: CASHEVTGTNNEQYF.

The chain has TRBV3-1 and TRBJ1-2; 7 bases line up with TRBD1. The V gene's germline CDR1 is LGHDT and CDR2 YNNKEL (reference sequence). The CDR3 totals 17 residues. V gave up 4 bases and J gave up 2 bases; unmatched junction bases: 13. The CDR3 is CASSLQGSQVTNYGYTF. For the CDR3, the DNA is TGTGCCAGCAGCCTACAGGGGTCCCAAGTTACAAACTATGGCTACACCTTC.

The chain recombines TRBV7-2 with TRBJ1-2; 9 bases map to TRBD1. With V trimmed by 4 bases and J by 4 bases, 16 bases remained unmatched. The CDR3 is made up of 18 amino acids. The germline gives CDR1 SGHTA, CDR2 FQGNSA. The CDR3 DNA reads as TGTGCCAGCAGCTCTCCCAGCGGACCGGGACAGGGCGTCTATGGCTACACCTTC. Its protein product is CASSSPSGPGQGVYGYTF.

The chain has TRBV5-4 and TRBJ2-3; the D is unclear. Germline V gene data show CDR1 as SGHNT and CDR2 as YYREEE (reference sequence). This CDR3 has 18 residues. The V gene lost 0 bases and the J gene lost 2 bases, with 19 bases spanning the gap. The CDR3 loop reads CASSLGIEVPLDTDTQYF. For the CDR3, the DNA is TGTGCCAGCAGCTTGGGGATCGAGGTTCCTTTGGACACAGATACGCAGTATTTT.

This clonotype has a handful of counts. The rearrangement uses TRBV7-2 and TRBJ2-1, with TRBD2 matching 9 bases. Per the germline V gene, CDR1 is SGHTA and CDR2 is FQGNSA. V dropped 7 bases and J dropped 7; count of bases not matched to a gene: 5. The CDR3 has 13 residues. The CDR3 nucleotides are TGTGCCAGCACAGCAAGCGGGAGGAATGAGCAGTTCTTC. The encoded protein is CASTASGRNEQFF. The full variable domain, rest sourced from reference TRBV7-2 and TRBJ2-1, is GAGVSQSPSNKVTEKGKDVELRCDPISGHTALYWYRQSLGQGLEFLIYFQGNSAPDKSGLPSDRFSAERTGGSVSTLTIQRTQQEDSAVYLCASTASGRNEQFFGPGTRLTVL.

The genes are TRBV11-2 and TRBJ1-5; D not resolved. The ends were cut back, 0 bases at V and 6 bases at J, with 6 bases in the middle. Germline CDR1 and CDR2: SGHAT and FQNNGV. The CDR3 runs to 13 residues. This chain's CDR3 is CASSLDQGQPQHF. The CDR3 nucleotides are TGTGCCAGCAGCTTAGATCAAGGTCAGCCCCAGCATTTT.

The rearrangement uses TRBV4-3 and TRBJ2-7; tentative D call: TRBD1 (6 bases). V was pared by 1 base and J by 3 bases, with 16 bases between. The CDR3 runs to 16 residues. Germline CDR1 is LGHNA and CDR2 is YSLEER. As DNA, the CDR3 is TGCGCCAGCAGCCAAGGCTTTGGACAGAGGGTCTACGAGCAGTACTTC. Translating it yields CASSQGFGQRVYEQYF.

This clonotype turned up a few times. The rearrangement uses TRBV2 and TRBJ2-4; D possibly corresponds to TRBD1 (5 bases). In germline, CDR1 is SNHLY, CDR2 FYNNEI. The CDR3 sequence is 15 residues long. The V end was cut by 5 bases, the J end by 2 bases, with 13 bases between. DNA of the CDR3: TGTGCCAGCAGTTATGACAGTAGCACCAAAAACATTCAGTACTTC. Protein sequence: CASSYDSSTKNIQYF.

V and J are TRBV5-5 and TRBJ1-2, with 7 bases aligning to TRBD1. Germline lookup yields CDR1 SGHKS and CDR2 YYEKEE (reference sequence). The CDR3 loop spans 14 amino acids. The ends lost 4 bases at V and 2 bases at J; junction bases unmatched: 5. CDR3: CASSRDSVNYGYTF. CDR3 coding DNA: TGTGCCAGCAGCCGGGACAGCGTCAACTATGGCTACACCTTC.

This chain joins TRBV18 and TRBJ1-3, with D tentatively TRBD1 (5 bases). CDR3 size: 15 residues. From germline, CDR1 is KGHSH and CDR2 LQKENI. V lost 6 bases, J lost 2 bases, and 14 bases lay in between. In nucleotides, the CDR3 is TGTGCCAGCTCGCCAGGGAGGGCAACTGGAAACACCATATATTTT. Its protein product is CASSPGRATGNTIYF.

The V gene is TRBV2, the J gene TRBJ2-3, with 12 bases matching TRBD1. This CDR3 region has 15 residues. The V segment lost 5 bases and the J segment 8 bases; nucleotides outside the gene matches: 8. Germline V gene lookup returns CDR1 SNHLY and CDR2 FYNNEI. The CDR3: CASSHRDRGRGTQYF. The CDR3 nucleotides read TGTGCCAGCAGTCACCGGGACAGGGGGCGGGGTACGCAGTATTTT.

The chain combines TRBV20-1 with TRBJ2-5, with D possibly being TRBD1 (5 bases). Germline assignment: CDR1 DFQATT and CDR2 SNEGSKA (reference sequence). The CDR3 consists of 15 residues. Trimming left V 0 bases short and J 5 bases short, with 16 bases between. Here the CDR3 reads CSARDPGRDGETQYF. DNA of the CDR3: TGCAGTGCTAGAGATCCGGGCAGGGATGGGGAGACCCAGTACTTC.

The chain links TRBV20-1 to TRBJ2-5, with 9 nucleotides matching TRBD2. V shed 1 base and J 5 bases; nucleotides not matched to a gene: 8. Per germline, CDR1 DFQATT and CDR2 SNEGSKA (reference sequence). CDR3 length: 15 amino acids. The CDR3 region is CSARVGSGSGETQYF. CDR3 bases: TGCAGTGCTAGAGTCGGTAGCGGGAGTGGGGAGACCCAGTACTTC.

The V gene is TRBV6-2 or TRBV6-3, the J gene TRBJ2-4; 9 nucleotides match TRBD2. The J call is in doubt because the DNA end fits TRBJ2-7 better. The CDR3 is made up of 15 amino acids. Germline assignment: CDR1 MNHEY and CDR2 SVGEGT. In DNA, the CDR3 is TGTGCCAGCAGTTACCAACTAGCGGGTCCCTACGAGCAGTACTTC. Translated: CASSYQLAGPYEQYF.

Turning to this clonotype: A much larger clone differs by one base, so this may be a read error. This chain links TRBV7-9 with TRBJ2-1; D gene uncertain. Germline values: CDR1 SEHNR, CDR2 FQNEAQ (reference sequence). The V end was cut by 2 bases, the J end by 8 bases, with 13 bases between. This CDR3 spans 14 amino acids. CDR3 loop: CASSLSRLPDEQFF. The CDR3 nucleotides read TGTGCCAGCAGCTTAAGTCGACTTCCCGATGAGCAGTTCTTC. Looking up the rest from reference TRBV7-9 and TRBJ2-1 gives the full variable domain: DTGVSQNPRHKITKRGQNVTFRCDPISEHNRLYWYRQTLGQGPEFLTYFQNEAQLEKSRLLSDRFSAERPKGSFSTLEIQRTEQGDSAMYLCASSLSRLPDEQFFGPGTRLTVL.

For the CDR3, the DNA is TGCAGTGCTAGAGTGGCCTCCAGAGTGGATACGCAGTATTTT. As protein: CSARVASRVDTQYF. V gene TRBV20-1 combines with J gene TRBJ2-3, with D uncertain. V was clipped by 1 base and J by 6 bases, with 14 bases between them. Germline V CDR1 and CDR2: DFQATT, SNEGSKA (reference sequence). The CDR3 length is 14 residues.